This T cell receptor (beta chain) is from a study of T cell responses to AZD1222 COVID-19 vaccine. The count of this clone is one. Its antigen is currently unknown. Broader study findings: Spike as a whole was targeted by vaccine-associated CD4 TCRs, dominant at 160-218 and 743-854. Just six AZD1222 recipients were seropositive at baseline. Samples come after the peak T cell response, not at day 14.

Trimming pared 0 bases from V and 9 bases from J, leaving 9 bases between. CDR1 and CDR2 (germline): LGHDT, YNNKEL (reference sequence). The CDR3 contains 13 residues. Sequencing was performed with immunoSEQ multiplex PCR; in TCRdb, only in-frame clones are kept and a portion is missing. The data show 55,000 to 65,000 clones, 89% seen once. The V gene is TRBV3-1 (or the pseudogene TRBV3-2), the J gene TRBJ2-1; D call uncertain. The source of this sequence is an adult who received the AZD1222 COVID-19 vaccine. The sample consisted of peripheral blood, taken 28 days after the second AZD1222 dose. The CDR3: CASSQDLRSEQFF. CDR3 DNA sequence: TGTGCCAGCAGCCAAGATTTACGGAGTGAGCAGTTCTTC.